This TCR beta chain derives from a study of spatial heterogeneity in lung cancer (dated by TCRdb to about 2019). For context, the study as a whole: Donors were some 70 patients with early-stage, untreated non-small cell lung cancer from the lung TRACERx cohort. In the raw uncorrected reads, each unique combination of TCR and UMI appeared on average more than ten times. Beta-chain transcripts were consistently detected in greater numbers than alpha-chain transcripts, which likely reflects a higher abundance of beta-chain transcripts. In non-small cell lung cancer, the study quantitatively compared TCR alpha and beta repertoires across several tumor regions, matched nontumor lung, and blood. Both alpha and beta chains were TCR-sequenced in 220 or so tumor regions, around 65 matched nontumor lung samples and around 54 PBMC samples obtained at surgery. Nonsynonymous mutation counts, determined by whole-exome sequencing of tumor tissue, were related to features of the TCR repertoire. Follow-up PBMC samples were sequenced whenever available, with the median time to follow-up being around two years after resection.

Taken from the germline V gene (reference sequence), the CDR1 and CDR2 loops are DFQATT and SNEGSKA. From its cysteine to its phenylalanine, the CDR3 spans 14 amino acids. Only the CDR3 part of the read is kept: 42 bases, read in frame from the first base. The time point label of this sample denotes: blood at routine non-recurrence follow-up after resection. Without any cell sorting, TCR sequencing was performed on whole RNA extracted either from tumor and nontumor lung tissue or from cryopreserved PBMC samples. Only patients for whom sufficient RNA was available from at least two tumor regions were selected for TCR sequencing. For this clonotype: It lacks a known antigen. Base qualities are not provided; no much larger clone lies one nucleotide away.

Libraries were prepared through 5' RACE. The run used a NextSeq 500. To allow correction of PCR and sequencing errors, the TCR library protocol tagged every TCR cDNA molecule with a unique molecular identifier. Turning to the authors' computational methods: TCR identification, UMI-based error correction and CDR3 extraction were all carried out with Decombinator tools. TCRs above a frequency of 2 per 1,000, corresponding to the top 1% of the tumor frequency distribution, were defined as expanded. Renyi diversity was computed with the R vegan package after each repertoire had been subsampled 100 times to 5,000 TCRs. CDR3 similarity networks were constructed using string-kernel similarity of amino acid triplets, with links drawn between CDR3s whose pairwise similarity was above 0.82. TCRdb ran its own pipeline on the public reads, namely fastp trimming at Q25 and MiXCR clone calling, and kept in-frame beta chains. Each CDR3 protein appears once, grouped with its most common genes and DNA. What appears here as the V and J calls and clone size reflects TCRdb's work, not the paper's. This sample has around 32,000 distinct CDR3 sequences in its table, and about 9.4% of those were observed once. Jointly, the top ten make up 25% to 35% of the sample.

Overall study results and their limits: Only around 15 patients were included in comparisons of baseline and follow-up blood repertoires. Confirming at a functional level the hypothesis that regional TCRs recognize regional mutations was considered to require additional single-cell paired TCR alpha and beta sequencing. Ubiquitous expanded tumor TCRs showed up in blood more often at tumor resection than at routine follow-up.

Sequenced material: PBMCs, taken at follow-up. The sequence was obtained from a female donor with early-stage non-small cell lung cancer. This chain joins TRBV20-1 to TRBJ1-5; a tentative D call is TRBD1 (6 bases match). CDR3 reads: CSVTSGGAAQPQHF. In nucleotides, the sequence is TGCAGCGTTACTAGCGGGGGGGCCGCTCAGCCCCAGCATTTT.